The rows below give T cell receptor beta chains drawn from one sample of a study of CD8+ T cells in alopecia areata. Clones were sequenced by immunoSEQ multiplex PCR, and TCRdb holds only the in-frame ones, with some missing. The sample carries some 130,000 clones, 49% recorded once. Specimen: CD8+ T cells sorted from blood, collected at week 0. The source of these receptors is a human donor with alopecia areata. CDR3s include the opening cysteine and the closing phenylalanine or tryptophan. A D gene is named only where the DNA matches it firmly. For some rows the clone size is stated as once, few or many, or as a class when expanded; others skip it.

v_gene	d_gene	j_gene	abundance	CDR3nt	CDR3aa
TRBV6-1	TRBD1	TRBJ2-7	-	TGTGCCAGCACCGGGACAGGGGACTACGAGCAGTACTTC	CASTGTGDYEQYF
TRBV5-6	TRBD1	TRBJ1-1	-	TGTGCCAGCAGCCGGGGACAGGGAGGCACTGAAGCTTTCTTT	CASSRGQGGTEAFF
TRBV27	-	TRBJ1-2	-	TGTGCCAGCCTGGGATCCGCCCGAGGGGGCTACACCTTC	CASLGSARGGYTF
TRBV2	-	TRBJ2-7	-	TGTGCCACCTCACGCGGCGAGGTCGTGGCCTACGAGCAGTACTTC	CATSRGEVVAYEQYF
TRBV5-6	-	TRBJ1-1	-	TGTGCCAGCAGCAATGAGGGTTGGAACACTGAAGCTTTCTTT	CASSNEGWNTEAFF
TRBV6-6	-	TRBJ1-1	many	TGTGCCAGCAGTTCACAACCGGGATACACTGAAGCTTTCTTT	CASSSQPGYTEAFF
TRBV6-1	-	TRBJ2-3	few	TGTGCCAGCAATGGGGCCCCCGAAGATACGCAGTATTTT	CASNGAPEDTQYF
TRBV30	-	TRBJ1-1	-	TGTGCCTGGAGTGACCCGACCACTGAAGCTTTCTTT	CAWSDPTTEAFF
TRBV27	-	TRBJ2-3	-	TGTGCCAGCAGTTGGCGGAACACAGATACGCAGTATTTT	CASSWRNTDTQYF
TRBV7-9	-	TRBJ1-2	-	TGTGCCAGCAGCTTAGTGGCGGGGACCTATGGCTACACCTTC	CASSLVAGTYGYTF
TRBV9	-	TRBJ2-5	-	TGTGCCAGCAGCCTGGCGGCTAGGGCAGGACTGGAGACCCAGTACTTC	CASSLAARAGLETQYF
TRBV13	-	TRBJ2-7	-	TGTGCCAGCAGTCAAGCATTGGGGCAGGGAGGACGAGAGCAGTACTTC	CASSQALGQGGREQYF
TRBV5-6	-	TRBJ2-7	-	TGTGCCAGCAGCTCTCAGGGTTACGAGCAGTACTTC	CASSSQGYEQYF
TRBV6-5	-	TRBJ2-3	-	TGTGCCTCTAGGTCCGACTCGAGCACAGATACGCAGTATTTT	CASRSDSSTDTQYF
TRBV10-3	-	TRBJ2-7	-	TGTGCCATCAGTGAGCCCCAGGGCAGCTCCTACGAGCAGTACTTC	CAISEPQGSSYEQYF
TRBV23-1	TRBD1	TRBJ2-7	-	TGCGCCAGCAGTCTTTCAGGGACAGGGGCCTACGAGCAGTACTTC	CASSLSGTGAYEQYF
TRBV11-3	TRBD1	TRBJ2-7	-	TGTGCCAGCAGCACGGACAGGGGCTACGAGCAGTACTTC	CASSTDRGYEQYF
TRBV29-1	-	TRBJ2-6	few	TGCAGCGTCTACCGGCCGGGGACTGGGGCCAACGTCCTGACTTTC	CSVYRPGTGANVLTF
TRBV4-2	-	TRBJ1-5	once	TGTGCCAGCAGCCAAGATGCCGCGGGCGTCGGTCAGCCCCAGCATTTT	CASSQDAAGVGQPQHF
TRBV4-3	TRBD1	TRBJ2-7	few	TGCGCCAGCAGCCAATTGACAGGGGGCTTCTACGAGCAGTACTTC	CASSQLTGGFYEQYF
TRBV2	-	TRBJ1-6	once	TGTGCCAGCAGTCCGACGGATCCTTCTAATAATTCACCCCTCCACTTT	CASSPTDPSNNSPLHF
TRBV11-2	-	TRBJ1-5	-	TGTGCCAGCAGCTTAGAAGGGGCAGGTAATCAGCCCCAGCATTTT	CASSLEGAGNQPQHF
TRBV21-1	-	TRBJ1-1	-	TGTGCCAGCAGCAATGAAGGGCAGTCGAACACTGAAGCTTTCTTT	CASSNEGQSNTEAFF
TRBV29-1	-	TRBJ1-2	-	TGCAGCGTTGAAGGTGAACAGGCCTATGGCTACACCTTC	CSVEGEQAYGYTF
TRBV7-8	-	TRBJ2-5	few	TGTGCCAGCAGCTTAGACCCTAGCTTCCAAGAGACCCAGTACTTC	CASSLDPSFQETQYF
TRBV7-9	-	TRBJ1-5	-	TGTGCCAGCAGCTTAGTACAGGTTGGTCAGCCCCAGCATTTT	CASSLVQVGQPQHF
TRBV9	-	TRBJ1-2	few	TGTGCCAGCAGCGCCTCCTGGCCGTCAGCTAACTATGGCTACACCTTC	CASSASWPSANYGYTF
TRBV7-9	-	TRBJ2-4	few	TGTGCCAGCAGCTTAAATAGGGGTGAAGCCAAAAACATTCAGTACTTC	CASSLNRGEAKNIQYF
TRBV5-1	TRBD1	TRBJ1-5	-	TGCGCCAGCAGGGACAGGGGAGCTATGCCCCAGCATTTT	CASRDRGAMPQHF
TRBV30	-	TRBJ1-2	-	TGTGCCTGGAGTGGCTCGGTGAACTATGGCTACACCTTC	CAWSGSVNYGYTF
TRBV13	-	TRBJ1-1	few	TGTGCCAGCAGCTTAGGAATGCTGACTGAAGCTTTCTTT	CASSLGMLTEAFF
TRBV7-3	TRBD2	TRBJ2-3	-	TGTGCCAGCAGCCCCCAGGGGATAGCGGGGGAGGCAGATACGCAGTATTTT	CASSPQGIAGEADTQYF
TRBV27	-	TRBJ2-5	-	TGTGCCAGCAGTTTAGTGGGAATAAAGACCCAGTACTTC	CASSLVGIKTQYF
TRBV5-4	-	TRBJ1-2	-	TGTGCCAGCCGGACCCGGGGGGATAACTATGGCTACACCTTC	CASRTRGDNYGYTF
TRBV7-9	-	TRBJ2-4	-	TGTGCCAGCAGCTCAGGACAGAGACTAGCCAAAAACATTCAGTACTTC	CASSSGQRLAKNIQYF